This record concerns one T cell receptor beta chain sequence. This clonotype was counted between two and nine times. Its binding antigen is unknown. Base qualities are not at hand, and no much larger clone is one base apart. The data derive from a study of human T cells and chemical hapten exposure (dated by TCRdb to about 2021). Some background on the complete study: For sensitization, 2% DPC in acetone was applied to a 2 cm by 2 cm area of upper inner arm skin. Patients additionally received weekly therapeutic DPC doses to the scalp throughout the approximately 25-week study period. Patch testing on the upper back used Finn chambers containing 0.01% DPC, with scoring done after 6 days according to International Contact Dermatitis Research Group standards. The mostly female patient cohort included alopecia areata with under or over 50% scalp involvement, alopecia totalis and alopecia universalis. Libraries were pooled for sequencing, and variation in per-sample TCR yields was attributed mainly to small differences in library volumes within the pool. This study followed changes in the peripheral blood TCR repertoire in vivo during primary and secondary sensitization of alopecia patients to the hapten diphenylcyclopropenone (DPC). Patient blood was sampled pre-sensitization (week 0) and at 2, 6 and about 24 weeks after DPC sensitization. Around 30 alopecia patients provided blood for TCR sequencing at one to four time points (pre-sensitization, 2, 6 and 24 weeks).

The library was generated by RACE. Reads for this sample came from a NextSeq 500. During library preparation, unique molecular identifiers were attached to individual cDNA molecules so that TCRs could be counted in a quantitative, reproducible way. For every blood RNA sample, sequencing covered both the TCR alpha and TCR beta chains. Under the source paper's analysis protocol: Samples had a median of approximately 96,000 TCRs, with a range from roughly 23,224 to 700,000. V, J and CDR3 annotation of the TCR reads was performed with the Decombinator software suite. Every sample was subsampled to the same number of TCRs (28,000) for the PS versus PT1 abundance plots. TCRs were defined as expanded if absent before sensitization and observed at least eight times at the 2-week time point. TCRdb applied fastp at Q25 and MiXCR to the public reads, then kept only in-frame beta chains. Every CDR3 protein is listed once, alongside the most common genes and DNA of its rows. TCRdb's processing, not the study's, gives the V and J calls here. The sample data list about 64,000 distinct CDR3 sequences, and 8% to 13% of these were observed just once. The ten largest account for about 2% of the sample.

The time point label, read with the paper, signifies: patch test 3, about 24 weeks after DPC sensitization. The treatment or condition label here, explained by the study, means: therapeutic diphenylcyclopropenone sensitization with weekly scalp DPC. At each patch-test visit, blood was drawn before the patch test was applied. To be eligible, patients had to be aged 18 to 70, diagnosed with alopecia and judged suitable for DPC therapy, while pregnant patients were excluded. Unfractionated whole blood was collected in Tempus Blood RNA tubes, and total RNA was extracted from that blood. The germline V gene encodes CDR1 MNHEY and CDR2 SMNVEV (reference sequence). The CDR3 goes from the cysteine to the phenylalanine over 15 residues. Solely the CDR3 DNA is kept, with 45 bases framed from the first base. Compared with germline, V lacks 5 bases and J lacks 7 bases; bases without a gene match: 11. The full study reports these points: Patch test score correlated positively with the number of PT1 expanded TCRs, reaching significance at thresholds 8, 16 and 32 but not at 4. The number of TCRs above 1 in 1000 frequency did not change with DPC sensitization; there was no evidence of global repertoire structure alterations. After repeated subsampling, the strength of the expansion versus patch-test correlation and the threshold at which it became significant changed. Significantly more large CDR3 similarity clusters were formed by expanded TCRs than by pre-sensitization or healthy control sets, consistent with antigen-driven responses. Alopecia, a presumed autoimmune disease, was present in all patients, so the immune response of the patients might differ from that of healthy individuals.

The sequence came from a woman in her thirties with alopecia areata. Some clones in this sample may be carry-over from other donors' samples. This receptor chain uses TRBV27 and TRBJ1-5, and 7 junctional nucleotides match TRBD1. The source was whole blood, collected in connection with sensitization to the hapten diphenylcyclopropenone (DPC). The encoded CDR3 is CASSPRQGPGQPQHF. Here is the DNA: TGTGCCAGCAGTCCAAGACAGGGCCCCGGACAGCCCCAGCATTTT.